The source of this TCR beta chain is a study of T cells expressing NK-cell markers. Findings of the study overall: The study did not resolve the HCMV specificity of expanded NKG2C+ T cell clones.

TCRdb re-called the 5' RACE reads; every CDR3 protein appears as one record, without DNA. This sample's clone table lists fewer than 200,000 distinct CDR3 sequences. The germline gives CDR1 SGHRS, CDR2 YFSETQ. The CDR3 loop spans 15 amino acids. A word on this clonotype: Its antigen remains unidentified.

This receptor was obtained from a woman aged 18 to 75 in good health. The sequenced sample consisted of blood T cells: a sorted CD56 or NKG2C T cell subset, CD4+ or CD8+ T cells, or bulk PBMC T cells (not recorded which). The genes are TRBV5-1 and TRBJ2-4; lacking DNA, the TRBD2 call made by TCRdb goes unchecked. The CDR3 sequence is CASSLDREDKNIQYF.